The 25 T cell receptor beta chains presented below share a single source sample, sequenced in a study of T cells in women clearing cervical HPV infection. TCRdb's table, derived via immunoSEQ multiplex PCR, lists solely in-frame clones and lacks some. The ten top clones account for approximately 11%, within a sample of about 17,000 clones. Sequencing was done on a sample of blood buffy coat. Receptor source: a woman between 18 and 70 years old with a cervical HPV16 infection that either progressed to CIN3+ or cleared (not recorded which).

As concerns this clone: The CDR3 goes on 3 residues after the read ends, and that part is filled in from the germline J gene. V gene TRBV11-2 combines with J gene TRBJ2-3, with 7 positions matching TRBD1. CDR1 and CDR2 (germline): SGHAT, FQNNGV. V lost 5 bases to trimming and J lost 7 bases; unmatched junction nucleotides: 9. CDR3 size: 14 residues. The sequenced part of the CDR3 DNA is TGTGCCAGCAGCGCTCACTCAGGGGGAAATACG. Protein product: CASSAHSGGNT. The full CDR3 is CASSAHSGGNTQYF.

A note on this clone: The read ends 3 residues shy of where the CDR3 ends; the end is completed using the germline J gene. The V call is TRBV7-8, the J call TRBJ2-1; TRBD2 aligns across 7 bases. The V gene end was trimmed by 7 bases and the J gene end by 3 bases; junction bases not matched to a gene: 12. The germline V gene encodes CDR1 SGHVS and CDR2 FQNEAQ. The CDR3 covers 16 residues. The chain's CDR3 is CASTAFSGIIYNEQFF. The part of the CDR3 DNA that was read is TGTGCCAGCACCGCTTTCAGCGGGATAATCTACAATGAG.

As for this clone: The read ends 3 residues early relative to the CDR3; the germline J gene fills the gap. The V and J genes are TRBV7-6 and TRBJ1-1; 9 bases are shared with TRBD1. The CDR3 extends over 14 amino acids. Germline loops: CDR1 SGHVS, CDR2 FNYEAQ. CDR3 region: CASSPIPQGAKAFF. The sequenced part of the CDR3 DNA is TGTGCCAGCAGCCCGATACCACAGGGGGCGAAG.

This clone counts as medium-sized by frequency. The DNA read from the CDR3 is TGTGCCAGCGGCGGGGCAGTGGCTTCCTATGGC. This sequence encodes CASGGAVASYG. The whole CDR3 sequence reads CASGGAVASYGYTF. The rearrangement joins TRBV7-2 to TRBJ1-2, with D maybe TRBD1 (5 bases). The read finishes 3 residues shy of the CDR3 end, and the germline J gene is used to complete it. Germline CDR1 SGHTA, CDR2 FQGNSA. There are 14 residues in the CDR3. Trimming shortened V by 8 bases and J by 4 bases, and 17 bases separated the two germline ends.

For this clone: The read finishes 3 residues shy of the CDR3 end, and the germline J gene is used to complete it. V usage is TRBV29-1 and J usage is TRBJ1-2; possibly TRBD1 for D (6 bases). Germline-derived CDR1 and CDR2 are SQVTM and ANQGSEA. The CDR3 loop spans 15 amino acids. CDR3: CSVWPGQGILVGYTF. The sequenced CDR3 bases are TGCAGCGTATGGCCTGGCCAGGGGATATTGGTAGGC.

Details on this clone: The CDR3 goes on 3 residues after the read ends, and that part is filled in from the germline J gene. The chain is built from TRBV20-1 and TRBJ2-1; a weak D match, TRBD2 (6 bases). CDR1 is DFQATT, CDR2 SNEGSKA, per germline (reference sequence). The CDR3 is 14 amino acids. The ends were cut back, 3 bases at V and 3 bases at J, with 12 bases in the middle. The CDR3 sequence: CSASRTGVYNEQFF. Partial CDR3 DNA: TGCAGTGCTAGTCGGACGGGGGTCTACAATGAG.

About this clone: Sequencing ends 3 residues short of the CDR3 end; the germline J gene provides the rest. The J gene is TRBJ2-7, the V gene TRBV7-9; 8 bases match TRBD1. This CDR3 comprises 13 residues. Germline CDR1 and CDR2: SEHNR and FQNEAQ (reference sequence). V gave up 3 bases and J gave up 4 bases; unmatched junction bases: 2. The part of the CDR3 DNA that was read is TGTGCCAGCAGCTTCGGGACAGGATACGAG. This codes for CASSFGTGYE. The complete CDR3 protein is CASSFGTGYEQYF.

A remark on this clone: The read ends 3 residues before the CDR3 terminus; that terminus is restored from the germline J gene. The rearrangement links TRBV5-1 to TRBJ2-7, with 8 bases identical to TRBD2. V lost 0 bases to trimming and J lost 2 bases; unmatched junction nucleotides: 4. CDR3 length: 15 residues. CDR1 and CDR2 from the germline V gene are SGHRS and YFSETQ. The sequenced CDR3 bases are TGCGCCAGCAGCTTGGTGGCGGGAGGCGCCTACGAG. It translates to CASSLVAGGAYE. The entire CDR3 is CASSLVAGGAYEQYF. The variable domain in full, completed from reference TRBV5-1 and TRBJ2-7, reads KAGVTQTPRYLIKTRGQQVTLSCSPISGHRSVSWYQQTPGQGLQFLFEYFSETQRNKGNFPGRFSGRQFSNSRSEMNVSTLELGDSALYLCASSLVAGGAYEQYFGPGTRLTVT.

The CDR3 protein is CASGNRGTNTEAFF. The CDR3 bases that were read are TGTGCCAGCGGAAACAGGGGGACGAACACTGAA. J is TRBJ1-1 and V is TRBV14; 8 nucleotides agree with TRBD1. The CDR3 end is not reached by the read, which stops 3 residues before it; the germline J gene fills it in. V shed 8 bases, J shed 1 base, and the junction held 6 bases outside the gene matches. CDR3 length: 14 residues. From germline, CDR1 is SGHDN and CDR2 FVKESK.

Comments on this clone: The read terminates 3 residues ahead of where the CDR3 ends, so the germline J gene completes it. V gene TRBV5-1 combines with J gene TRBJ1-1; unclear D gene. This CDR3 contains 14 residues. The V end was cut by 2 bases, the J end by 5 bases, with 13 bases between. The germline V gene has CDR1 SGHRS and CDR2 YFSETQ. Incomplete CDR3 DNA: TGCGCCAGCAGCTTTACAGCGGAGAAGACTGAA. Its protein product is CASSFTAEKTE. The whole CDR3 region reads CASSFTAEKTEAFF.

On this clone itself: Coverage ceases 3 residues before the CDR3 finishes, and the germline J gene fills in the end. This sequence joins TRBV29-1 and TRBJ1-1; 7 bases map to TRBD1. The CDR3 is 12 residues long. Germline CDR1 and CDR2: SQVTM and ANQGSEA. The V and J ends lost 8 bases and 3 bases, in that order; junction bases with no gene match: 6. CDR3 DNA, as far as it was read: TGCAGCATCCGGGACAGCGACACTGAA. Its protein is CSIRDSDTE. The full CDR3 sequence reads CSIRDSDTEAFF.

Worth noting for this clone: The sequenced fragment ends 3 residues before the CDR3 boundary, so the rest is inferred from the germline J gene. The rearrangement links TRBV12-5 to TRBJ2-2, with D tentatively TRBD2 (5 bases). The CDR3 is 11 amino acids. V lost 6 bases to trimming and J lost 6 bases, with 5 bases between them. Germline-derived CDR1 and CDR2 are LGHNT and FRNRAP. The CDR3 loop reads CASGLAGELFF. CDR3 bases read: TGTGCTAGTGGACTAGCCGGGGAG. The entire variable domain, with the rest obtained from reference TRBV12-5 and TRBJ2-2, is as follows: DARVTQTPRHKVTEMGQEVTMRCQPILGHNTVFWYRQTMMQGLELLAYFRNRAPLDDSGMPKDRFSAEMPDATLATLKIQPSEPRDSAVYFCASGLAGELFFGEGSRLTVL.

Details on this clone: The read is 3 residues too short to cover the CDR3 end, so that end is filled in from the germline J gene. This chain uses TRBV11-2 with TRBJ2-7; D is unclear. V gave up 2 bases and J gave up 2 bases, with 10 bases separating them. CDR1 SGHAT and CDR2 FQNNGV come from the germline V gene. The CDR3 consists of 14 residues. The part of the CDR3 DNA that was read is TGTGCCAGCAGCTTAATTGACTTGACCTACGAG. This encodes CASSLIDLTYE. The full CDR3 protein reads CASSLIDLTYEQYF. The whole variable domain, remainder taken from reference TRBV11-2 and TRBJ2-7, is EAGVAQSPRYKIIEKRQSVAFWCNPISGHATLYWYQQILGQGPKLLIQFQNNGVVDDSQLPKDRFSAERLKGVDSTLKIQPAKLEDSAVYLCASSLIDLTYEQYFGPGTRLTVT.

On this clone itself: The read terminates 3 residues before the CDR3 end, so the remaining end is supplied by the germline J gene. V usage is TRBV2 and J usage is TRBJ2-7; 7 bases match TRBD1. Per the germline V gene, CDR1 is SNHLY and CDR2 is FYNNEI. Unmatched junction bases numbered 6, after V lost 7 bases and J lost 3 bases. The CDR3 length is 13 residues. Here the CDR3 reads CASNRDSGYEQYF. The covered CDR3 bases are TGTGCCAGCAACCGGGACAGCGGCTACGAG.

As concerns this clone: Read sequence stops 3 residues before the CDR3 end, and the germline J gene provides the missing end. The rearrangement links TRBV20-1 to TRBJ1-2; 7 bases line up with TRBD1. The CDR3 is 14 amino acids. Germline CDR1 DFQATT, CDR2 SNEGSKA (reference sequence). Unmatched junction bases numbered 7, after V lost 4 bases and J lost 2 bases. The sequenced part of the CDR3 DNA is TGCAGTGCTACCGGGACAGAAAGAAACTATGGC. Translation: CSATGTERNYG. The complete CDR3 reads CSATGTERNYGYTF.

The CDR3: CASSPGGQGGEKLFF. CDR3 DNA, as far as it was read: TGTGCCAGCAGCCCCGGGGGACAGGGTGGTGAAAAA. This chain uses TRBV7-9 with TRBJ1-4, with 9 bases lining up with TRBD1. The CDR3 goes on 3 residues after the read ends, and that part is filled in from the germline J gene. The length of the CDR3 is 15 residues. Germline CDR1 and CDR2: SEHNR and FQNEAQ (reference sequence). V gave up 5 bases and J gave up 7 bases; unmatched junction bases: 8.

Of note for this clone: Read sequence stops 3 residues before the CDR3 end, and the germline J gene provides the missing end. The chain recombines TRBV10-3 with TRBJ1-5; D might be TRBD1 (5 bases). Deletions cut 3 bases from V and 2 bases from J, with 11 bases between. The V gene's germline CDR1 is ENHRY and CDR2 SYGVKD. The CDR3 loop spans 15 amino acids. The covered CDR3 bases are TGTGCCATCAGTGATGGGGCGGTTGGCAATCAGCCC. As protein: CAISDGAVGNQP. The complete CDR3 sequence is CAISDGAVGNQPQHF.

About this clone itself: The read terminates 3 residues ahead of where the CDR3 ends, so the germline J gene completes it. The chain links TRBV5-1 to TRBJ2-5; the match to TRBD1 covers 7 bases. V shed 7 bases, J shed 2 bases, and the junction held 5 bases outside the gene matches. The CDR3 contains 13 residues. Germline CDR1 reads SGHRS; CDR2 reads YFSETQ. Partial CDR3 DNA: TGCGCCAGCGGGGACAGACTACAAGAGACC. It yields the protein CASGDRLQET. The entire CDR3 is CASGDRLQETQYF.

As for this clone: Read data end 3 residues before the CDR3 end; the end is taken from the germline J gene. V usage is TRBV30 and J usage is TRBJ1-1, with D maybe TRBD1 (6 bases). The CDR3 is 18 residues long. Trimming stripped 2 bases from V and 1 base from J, with 23 bases between. Germline CDR1 and CDR2: GTSNPN and SVGIG (reference sequence). CDR3 amino acids: CAWSNLVIQGMWNTEAFF. Partial CDR3 DNA: TGTGCCTGGAGTAACCTCGTTATTCAGGGGATGTGGAACACTGAA.

Points on this clone: From the germline J gene comes the end of the CDR3, since the read stops 3 residues before it. The gene calls are TRBV6-1 and TRBJ1-4, with no clear D. The V gene's germline CDR1 is MNHNS and CDR2 SASEGT. CDR3 length equals 16 residues. V was trimmed by 1 base and J by 5 bases, leaving 14 bases between them. The sequenced CDR3 bases are TGTGCCAGCAGTGAAGGTATTCAGAAACGCAATGAAAAA. Translated, it gives CASSEGIQKRNEK. The entire CDR3 is CASSEGIQKRNEKLFF.

Comment on this clone: The read stops 3 residues short of the end of the CDR3; the missing end is completed from the germline J gene. The chain uses TRBV5-1 and TRBJ2-2; TRBD1 agrees at 7 bases. V lost 1 base and J lost 1; bases outside the gene matches: 4. The CDR3 loop spans 16 amino acids. Germline CDR1 and CDR2: SGHRS and YFSETQ. The sequenced CDR3 bases are TGCGCCAGCAGCTTGTCAGGGACAGTGAACACCGGGGAG. Encoded protein: CASSLSGTVNTGE. From start to end, the CDR3 is CASSLSGTVNTGELFF. The complete variable domain, with remaining parts taken from reference TRBV5-1 and TRBJ2-2, reads KAGVTQTPRYLIKTRGQQVTLSCSPISGHRSVSWYQQTPGQGLQFLFEYFSETQRNKGNFPGRFSGRQFSNSRSEMNVSTLELGDSALYLCASSLSGTVNTGELFFGEGSRLTVL.

Concerning this clone itself: The sequenced fragment ends 3 residues before the CDR3 boundary, so the rest is inferred from the germline J gene. The chain recombines TRBV5-1 with TRBJ2-5; tentatively, D is TRBD2 (6 bases). V was pared by 4 bases and J by 1 base, with 14 bases between. There are 15 residues in the CDR3. Germline V gives CDR1 SGHRS, CDR2 YFSETQ. CDR3 DNA, as far as it was read: TGCGCCAGCAGCAAGACTAGGAACCCCCAAGAGACC. It yields the protein CASSKTRNPQET. The full CDR3 protein is CASSKTRNPQETQYF.

On this clone: The read terminates 3 residues before the CDR3 end, so the remaining end is supplied by the germline J gene. This rearrangement joins TRBV2 to TRBJ2-1; 9 nucleotides agree with TRBD1. V was clipped by 7 bases and J by 5 bases; unmatched bases: 6. This CDR3 region has 14 residues. CDR1 is SNHLY, CDR2 FYNNEI, per germline. The sequenced part of the CDR3 DNA is TGTGCCAGCACCGAGGACAGGGGCCACAATGAG. It codes for CASTEDRGHNE. From start to end, the CDR3 is CASTEDRGHNEQFF.

As concerns this clone: Sequencing ends 3 residues short of the CDR3 end; the germline J gene provides the rest. The genes are TRBV19 and TRBJ2-6; the match to TRBD1 covers 7 bases. Germline assignment: CDR1 LNHDA and CDR2 SQIVND (reference sequence). This CDR3 contains 17 residues. V lost 4 bases, J lost 2 bases, and 8 bases stayed unmatched. CDR3 sequence reads: CASSKTGSGAGANVLTF. CDR3 DNA, as far as it was read: TGTGCCAGTAGTAAGACAGGGAGTGGGGCTGGGGCCAACGTC.

Worth noting for this clone: With the read ending 3 residues before the CDR3 end, the germline J gene is used to fill in that end. The chain has TRBV2 and TRBJ2-5, with 10 positions matching TRBD1. The CDR3 loop spans 13 amino acids. V dropped 5 bases and J dropped 4; count of bases not matched to a gene: 1. Germline V gene data show CDR1 as SNHLY and CDR2 as FYNNEI. CDR3 region: CASSWDRGETQYF. The sequenced part of the CDR3 DNA is TGTGCCAGCAGTTGGGACAGGGGAGAGACC.